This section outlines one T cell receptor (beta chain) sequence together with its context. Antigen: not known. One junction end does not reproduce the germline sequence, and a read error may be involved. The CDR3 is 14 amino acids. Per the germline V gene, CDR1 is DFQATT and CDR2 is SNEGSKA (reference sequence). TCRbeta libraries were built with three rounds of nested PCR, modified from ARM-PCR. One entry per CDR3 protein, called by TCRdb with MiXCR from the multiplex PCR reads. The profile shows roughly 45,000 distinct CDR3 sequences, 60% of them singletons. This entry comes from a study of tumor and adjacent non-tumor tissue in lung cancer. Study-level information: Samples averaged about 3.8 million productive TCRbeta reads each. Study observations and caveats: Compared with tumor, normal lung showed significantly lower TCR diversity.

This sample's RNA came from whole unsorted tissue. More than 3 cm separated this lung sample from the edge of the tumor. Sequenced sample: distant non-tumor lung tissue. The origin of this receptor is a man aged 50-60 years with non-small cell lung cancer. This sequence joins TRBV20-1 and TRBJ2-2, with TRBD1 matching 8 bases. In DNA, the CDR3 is TGCAGTGCTCGACAGGGGCCGAAAACCGGGGAGCTGTTTTTT. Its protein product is CSARQGPKTGELFF.